This TCR beta chain was observed in a study of regulatory T cells in long-lasting Graves disease. iRepertoire HTBI primers and Arm-PCR of CDR3 regions built TCR beta libraries. TCRdb used MiXCR to reprocess the multiplex PCR reads, holding one entry per CDR3 protein. The sample consists of some 340,000 distinct CDR3 sequences, over 9.5% of them appearing once. As to time point: newly diagnosed GD, antithyroid drugs for less than 3 months. PBMC-extracted RNA yielded the TCR library. The V gene lost 3 bases and the J gene lost 2 bases, with 15 bases spanning the gap. The CDR3 has 16 amino acids. Germline V lookup: CDR1 SGHRS, CDR2 YFSETQ. These data were likewise used in another study, on T cells in Graves' hyperthyroidism and ophthalmopathy.

The receptor was isolated from a woman aged 18-35 years with Graves disease. The sequences come from peripheral blood mononuclear cells (PBMCs), collected at new diagnosis, from a patient treated with antithyroid drugs. This chain connects TRBV5-1 to TRBJ2-4; weak D call: TRBD1 (7 bases). This CDR3 is CASSYYQGGSKNIQYF. DNA for the CDR3: TGCGCCAGCAGCTATTACCAGGGGGGATCCAAAAACATTCAGTACTTC.